This TCR beta chain was obtained from a study of cytomegalovirus exposure and HLA in healthy donors (dated by TCRdb to the late 2010s). Concerning the study at large: According to an earlier analysis of 587 of the donors, roughly 180 million T cells yielded 117 million unique TCR beta sequences and approximately 280 Gb of sequence data. An early release covering 550 to 700 HLA-typed donors comprised 250 to 350 gigabases of sequencing data and some 79 million unique TCR sequences. The genetic ancestry cluster associated with self-reported Caucasian donors included 81% of the approximately 430 genotyped donors. The study aimed to test whether signatures of past pathogen exposure could be identified by cataloging public T cell receptors. Using immunosequencing, the study profiled T cell repertoires from fewer than 700 subjects and related those repertoires to cytomegalovirus serostatus. In addition to the first cohort of several hundred subjects, a separate validation cohort of 130 or so different subjects was used. To predict cytomegalovirus infection status, the study combined high-throughput TCR immunosequencing, statistical association of individual TCRs with disease status, and machine learning. In a later analysis, previously published TCR beta repertoires from several hundred donors were re-analyzed and high-resolution HLA genotyping was added so that TCR occurrence patterns could be studied. Rather than using new phenotypic data, the later analysis identified candidate immune exposures from TCR beta sequences and from how often those sequences occurred across donors. In an earlier analysis of more than 550 of the donors, high-throughput TCR beta sequencing was used to judge whether each TCR beta V gene segment behaved as functional or pseudogenic. Donor age, sex, ethnicity and CMV serostatus were compiled together with the repertoire data. A later genetic analysis took genome-wide SNP genotypes for about 55% of the roughly 670 donors and used that subset as a discovery cohort. Every discovery cohort repertoire had been produced on one sequencing platform. HLA typing included class I and class II loci at four-digit resolution. The number of donors typed differed by locus, with roughly 629-640 for A, B, C, DRB1 and DQB1, roughly 520 for DQA1, 600 to 610 for DPA1, and roughly 450 for DPB1. Because of strong linkage in the cohort, five DR-DQ haplotypes were treated as single units for association and clustering. Among roughly 400 genotyped donors of the cohort, an average of roughly 230,000 unique TCR beta nucleotide sequences was sequenced per donor, of which about 18% were non-productive. Summary of the overall study and its limitations: In both the original and validation cohorts, the classifier was reported to diagnose cytomegalovirus status with high specificity and sensitivity. According to the authors, the approach could potentially be generalized to other disease states and immunological phenotypes. An association between a missense DCLRE1C variant and V-gene and J-gene trimming of TCR beta chains was found in a later genetic analysis and replicated in an independent cohort. Some IMGT-functional V segments, including TRBV6-2 and TRBV6-3, could not be told apart with the 87-base-pair reads, so those segments were excluded. Correlated functional status among segregating V segments might be attributable to linkage disequilibrium, but an unknown experimental factor could not be ruled out. Because some donors lacked HLA typing at each locus, the association tests relied only on the typed subset. Only TCR beta chains were sequenced in this cohort, and the absence of alpha or paired-chain data limited detectable features. Compared with equally common non-associated chains, HLA-associated TCR beta chains in a later analysis were more clonally expanded and had lower generation probabilities. In an earlier analysis of more than 500 of the donors, most TCR beta V segments appeared in productive rearrangements about 87% or about 30% of the time, broadly matching IMGT annotations. Because counts were too low, about 18 rarely observed V segments, including chromosome 9 orphons, were excluded from the earlier analysis of around 590 of the donors. Strong co-occurrence of HLA alleles, especially DR and DQ, made assigning TCR associations to individual alleles difficult. A group of highly shared sequence variants was considered likely to be a technical artifact of the sequencing pipeline. A further reported finding was that TCR beta sequences accurately predicted the HLA-A and HLA-B alleles for most subjects in the first cohort. At a false discovery rate of 0.05, a later analysis linked around 17,000 TCR beta sequences to specific HLA alleles. While some public TCRs were present in many individuals, most TCR sequences turned up only very rarely across donors. In a later analysis, the rate of TCR association differed among HLA loci, with DRB1 alleles having the most associated TCRs and HLA-C alleles having the fewest. Presence/absence analyses assumed roughly uniform sequencing depth across donors, an assumption that may not hold. A later analysis found that most CMV-associated TCR beta chains appeared HLA-restricted, with HLA associations seemingly driven largely by CMV exposure. In vitro tests confirmed that a few of the cytomegalovirus-associated TCR beta chains recognize cytomegalovirus antigens. A later analysis reported that several top co-occurrence clusters appeared linked to parvovirus B19, influenza, CMV and Epstein-Barr virus. Compared with the roughly 700-donor mean, donors in an Asian-associated ancestry cluster had fewer N-insertions in productive TCRs, according to a later genetic analysis. The study listed 164 TCR beta chains as associated with cytomegalovirus. The only immune exposure information available for the cohort was CMV serostatus.

The cohort consisted of more than 650 healthy bone marrow donors. Cohort members were all nominally healthy when sampled, although unrecorded immune exposures were likely present. The donor was CMV seropositive and was included in the group of almost 300 seropositive cohort members. A peripheral blood sample was collected from each donor, and TCR beta sequencing was performed on peripheral blood mononuclear cells. The Qiagen DNeasy Blood Extraction Kit was used to extract genomic DNA from the blood cell samples. With regard to this clone: No cognate antigen has been identified for it. Per-base qualities were not stored, and no clone one base away is much larger.

Library preparation was by the immunoSEQ multiplex PCR assay. A mixture of 60 forward primers for TCR Vbeta segments and 13 reverse primers for TCR Jbeta segments was used in the multiplex PCR. A multiplex PCR assay on genomic DNA amplified the CDR3 region of rearranged TCR beta genes. Amplified TCR beta libraries were sequenced as 87-base-pair reads on the Illumina HiSeq System. Concerning the study's data processing: In a later analysis, tens of millions of unique TCR beta chains were counted across the 500 to 700 repertoires, and some 10 million of these chains were shared by at least two donors. Raw reads were error-corrected and collapsed into unique sequences with a nearest-neighbor algorithm that merged closely related sequences to remove PCR and sequencing errors. V, D and J gene segments were assigned by aligning CDR3 sequences to IMGT reference sequences. For a sequence to be retained, at least a six-nucleotide match to both a V gene segment and a J gene segment was required. A rearrangement was called productive if the CDR3 had no stop codons and remained in frame with V and J, and every other rearrangement was called non-productive. CDR3 was defined according to IMGT convention as the region running from the second conserved V-encoded cysteine to the conserved J-encoded phenylalanine. The earlier analysis of some 600 of the donors excluded sequences that lacked an unambiguous match to a single V gene segment. In an earlier analysis of approximately 590 of the donors, V segments were called functional above 56.7% productive rearrangements and were called segregating when the between-donor standard deviation exceeded 5%. A statistical classification framework was built to diagnose cytomegalovirus status from the catalog of TCR beta chain sequences. In a later analysis, V and J genes were assigned by comparing TCR nucleotide sequences against IMGT/GENE-DB human TR gene sequences. Using the TCRdist pipeline, a later analysis assigned CDR3 sequences along with most-parsimonious VDJ recombination scenarios. In a later analysis, each TCR beta chain was defined by its CDR3 amino acid sequence together with its V-gene family, and reads lacking a unique V-gene family were excluded. A later analysis removed 592 highly shared, low-generation-probability nucleotide sequences to deal with suspected cross-contamination and a sequencing artifact. A later analysis calculated a clonal expansion index for each public chain from normalized within-repertoire ranks of inferred template counts. Generation probabilities in a later analysis came from a VDJ recombination model fitted to out-of-frame rearrangements, and those results were checked against IGoR. In a later analysis, hypergeometric tests were used to score TCR-TCR, TCR-HLA and TCR-CMV co-occurrence, with a repertoire-size bias correction applied to TCR pairs. To estimate false discovery rates, a later analysis permuted the HLA or CMV assignments 20 times. In a later analysis, co-occurring TCRs were grouped using DBSCAN, and TCRdist sequence similarity was added for clustering within HLA-allele-positive subsets. For co-occurrence clustering, repertoires with fewer than 30,000 or more than 120,000 public chains were excluded, along with roughly 5 repertoires with anomalous nucleotide sharing. The clones in this table, taken by TCRdb from immuneACCESS, are in-frame only. Not every clone is retained; where verified, under half of the shortfall comes from an unresolved V gene, and the cause of the rest is unknown. The V and J calls and clone size are taken from that table; D and trimming were inferred from the DNA. The table for this sample lists 170,000 or so clones; 80% to 90% of them were counted only once. The top ten hold nearly 6.5% of the sample.

The CDR3 holds 16 amino acids from the cysteine to the phenylalanine. CDR3 DNA is the only sequence kept; it has 48 bases, read in frame from the first base. The germline V gene (reference sequence) specifies LNHDA as CDR1 and SQIVND as CDR2. V lost 9 bases and J lost 0 bases; the stretch between them is 21 bases long. The chain couples TRBV19 to TRBJ2-7; TRBD2 is possibly the D segment (5 matching bases). The receptor's source is a man between 45 and 60 years old in good health and CMV-seropositive. The sample comprised PBMCs. CDR3 reads: CASSDRADGISYEQYF. The DNA reads as follows: TGTGCCAGCAGCGATAGAGCAGACGGGATCTCCTACGAGCAGTACTTC.